The 14 T cell receptor beta chains reported below all come from one sample, sequenced in a study of radiotherapy plus CTLA-4 blockade in lung cancer. Using immunoSEQ multiplex PCR, the repertoire was profiled, and TCRdb retains in-frame clones only, with some absent. The sample lists tens of thousands of clones; about four fifths were seen once. The material was peripheral blood, obtained from a patient treated with radiotherapy plus ipilimumab. These receptors came from a human donor with non-small cell lung cancer that progressed on radiotherapy plus ipilimumab.

The chain is built from TRBV29-1 and TRBJ2-1; D remains ambiguous. The CDR3 is 15 amino acids. CDR1 and CDR2 from the germline V gene are SQVTM and ANQGSEA. The V gene lost 4 bases and the J gene lost 3 bases, with 16 bases spanning the gap. CDR3 coding DNA: TGCAGCGTTGTTGGACCAACAGAATTCTACAATGAGCAGTTCTTC. Protein product: CSVVGPTEFYNEQFF.

The chain uses TRBV7-2 and TRBJ2-2; D could derive from TRBD1 or TRBD2 (5 bases each). This CDR3 has 18 amino acids. The V gene lost 3 bases and the J gene lost 6 bases, with 23 bases spanning the gap. Germline lookup yields CDR1 SGHTA and CDR2 FQGNSA. CDR3 DNA: TGTGCCAGCAGCTTTGTAGCCGTGGGACCCGAGCGTCCCGGGGAGCTGTTTTTT. Its protein is CASSFVAVGPERPGELFF.

The chain carries TRBV7-9 and TRBJ1-5, with TRBD1 matching over 9 bases. Germline V gives CDR1 SEHNR, CDR2 FQNEAQ (reference sequence). V gave up 4 bases and J gave up 3 bases; unmatched junction bases: 4. CDR3 length equals 15 residues. The CDR3 here is CASSWGQGNNQPQHF. The CDR3 region has the DNA TGTGCCAGCAGCTGGGGACAGGGTAACAATCAGCCCCAGCATTTT.

In this sample, this clone turned up a few times. This chain connects TRBV6-6 to TRBJ1-1, with D uncertain. Germline V gene lookup returns CDR1 MNHNY and CDR2 SVGAGI (reference sequence). The CDR3 totals 10 residues. With 8 bases removed from V and 2 bases from J, the gap between germline ends came to 3 bases. CDR3 bases: TGTGCCAGCGTTAACACTGAAGCTTTCTTT. The encoded protein is CASVNTEAFF.

The rearrangement links TRBV19 to TRBJ1-3; 8 positions agree with TRBD1. The CDR3 spans 14 residues. Per germline, CDR1 LNHDA and CDR2 SQIVND (reference sequence). J was trimmed by 3 bases and V by 6 bases; bases with no gene match: 4. The CDR3 DNA is TGTGCCAGTAGGAGAGGACAGGGTGGAAACACCATATATTTT. It encodes CASRRGQGGNTIYF.

This sequence joins TRBV6-5 and TRBJ2-1; D remains ambiguous. The length of the CDR3 is 13 residues. The V and J ends lost 5 bases and 4 bases respectively, with 9 bases between them. Per germline, CDR1 MNHEY and CDR2 SVGAGI. The DNA for the CDR3 is TGTGCCAGCAGTCCGACAAGGTACAATGAGCAGTTCTTC. Encoded protein: CASSPTRYNEQFF.

The chain recombines TRBV2 with TRBJ2-1, with 13 bases lining up with TRBD2. Germline assignment: CDR1 SNHLY and CDR2 FYNNEI. Trimming took 6 bases from V and 6 from J; bases not matched to a gene: 5. The CDR3 extends over 15 amino acids. CDR3 DNA sequence: TGTGCCAGCAGCGGGACTAGCGGGGCCCCCAATGAGCAGTTCTTC. This sequence encodes CASSGTSGAPNEQFF.

V gene TRBV25-1 combines with J gene TRBJ1-2; D unclear. V dropped 1 base and J dropped 0 bases, with 9 bases sitting between them. The CDR3 runs 15 residues. Per the germline V gene, CDR1 is MGHDK and CDR2 is SYGVNS. The CDR3 reads CASSESGVSNYGYTF. The DNA of the CDR3 is TGTGCCAGCAGTGAATCCGGGGTTTCTAACTATGGCTACACCTTC.

This clone was observed a few times. J is TRBJ1-2 and V is TRBV4-1; TRBD1 aligns across 7 bases. V shed 4 bases and J 4 bases; nucleotides not matched to a gene: 9. This CDR3 has 15 residues. Germline CDR1 MGHRA, CDR2 YSYEKL. For the CDR3, the DNA is TGCGCCAGCAGCCCCAGACAGGGCGCCTCCTATGGCTACACCTTC. Translation gives CASSPRQGASYGYTF.

V and J are TRBV29-1 and TRBJ1-5; 10 bases line up with TRBD1. The J segment lost 0 bases and the V segment lost 4 bases, leaving 3 bases of the junction unmatched. The germline CDR1 and CDR2 sequences are SQVTM and ANQGSEA. This CDR3 spans 15 amino acids. The CDR3 is CSVGQGANSNQPQHF. The CDR3 DNA follows: TGCAGCGTTGGACAGGGGGCTAATAGCAATCAGCCCCAGCATTTT.

This chain connects TRBV11-2 to TRBJ2-1; tentative D call: TRBD2 (5 bases). The CDR3 consists of 12 residues. Per germline, CDR1 SGHAT and CDR2 FQNNGV. The ends were cut back, 4 bases at V and 10 bases at J, with 11 bases in the middle. The CDR3 protein is CASSSPLAEQFF. The CDR3 region has the DNA TGTGCCAGCAGCTCGCCATTAGCGGAGCAGTTCTTC.

The chain uses TRBV5-1 and TRBJ2-1, with TRBD1 matching 8 bases. Germline trimming cut 6 bases from V and 5 bases from J; bases unmatched to any gene: 7. The germline gives CDR1 SGHRS, CDR2 YFSETQ. The CDR3 runs to 14 residues. The CDR3 loop is CASTPGQGHNEQFF. In DNA form, the CDR3 reads TGCGCCAGCACTCCAGGACAGGGACACAATGAGCAGTTCTTC.

This chain connects TRBV11-3 to TRBJ1-3; tentatively, D is TRBD1 (5 bases). Germline V gives CDR1 SGHNT, CDR2 YENEEA. The V end lost 7 bases, the J end lost 2 bases, and 12 bases lay between the germline ends. There are 14 residues in the CDR3. The CDR3 region has the DNA TGTGCCAGCATCGGCAGGGCCCCTGGAAACACCATATATTTT. Protein sequence: CASIGRAPGNTIYF.

The chain couples TRBV9 to TRBJ2-3; 7 positions match TRBD2. Per germline, CDR1 SGDLS and CDR2 YYNGEE. The V and J ends lost 0 bases and 8 bases, in that order; junction bases with no gene match: 6. The CDR3 extends over 14 amino acids. CDR3: CASSVGLAAGTQYF. The CDR3 nucleotides are TGTGCCAGCAGCGTAGGGCTAGCGGCAGGTACGCAGTATTTT.